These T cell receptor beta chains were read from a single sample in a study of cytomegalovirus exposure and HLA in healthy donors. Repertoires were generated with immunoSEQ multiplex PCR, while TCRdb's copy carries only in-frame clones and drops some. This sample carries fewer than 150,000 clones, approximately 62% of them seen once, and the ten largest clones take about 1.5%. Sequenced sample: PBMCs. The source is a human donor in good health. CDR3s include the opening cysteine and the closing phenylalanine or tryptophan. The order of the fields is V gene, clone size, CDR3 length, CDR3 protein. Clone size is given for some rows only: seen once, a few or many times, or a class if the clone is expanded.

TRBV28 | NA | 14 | CASRVPSSYNEQFF
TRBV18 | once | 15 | CASSHGTGAHYEQYF
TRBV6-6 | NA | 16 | CASSYSWGRANEKLFF
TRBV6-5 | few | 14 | CASTKEGKTYGYTF
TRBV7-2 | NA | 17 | CASSLGLGGSNTDTQYF
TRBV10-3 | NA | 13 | CAISRQVNTEAFF
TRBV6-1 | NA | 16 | CASSVDGTAYPYEQYF
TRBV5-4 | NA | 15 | CASSLDTYPNEKLFF
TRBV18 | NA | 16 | CASSPNAGGQGYKQYF
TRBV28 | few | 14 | CASKEQGTNEKLFF
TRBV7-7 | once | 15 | CASSLGDSRTDTQYF
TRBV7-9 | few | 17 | CASSLVRTSGGNNEQFF
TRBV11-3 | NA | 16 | CASSPRDRVGTDTQYF
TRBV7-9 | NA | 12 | CASFSGTDTQYF
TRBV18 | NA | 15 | CASSPGTDYNYGYTF
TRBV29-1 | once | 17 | CSVPLRTSGISYNEQFF
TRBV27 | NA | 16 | CASSLRDRYEPYEQYF
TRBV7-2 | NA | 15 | CASSIAGLSYPEQYF
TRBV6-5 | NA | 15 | CASSRTTGGRYGYTF
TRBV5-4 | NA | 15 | CASSLRDRANEKLFF
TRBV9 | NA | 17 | CASSTPVGTGVTGELFF
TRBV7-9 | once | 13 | CASSGRGFEKLFF
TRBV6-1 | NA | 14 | CASSEDRGQGGYTF
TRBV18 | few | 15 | CASSPGGSSTGELFF
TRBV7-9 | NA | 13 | CASTMTPYNEQFF
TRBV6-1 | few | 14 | CASSAGTGGTEAFF
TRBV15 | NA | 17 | CATSSPFRTGLGETQYF
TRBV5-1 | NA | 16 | CASSLVGTGGGNTIYF
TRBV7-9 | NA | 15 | CASSPAASGTDTQYF
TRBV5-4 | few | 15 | CASSQISGNYYEQYF
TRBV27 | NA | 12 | CASSFPGGEQYF
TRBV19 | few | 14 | CASGSRVLYNEQFF
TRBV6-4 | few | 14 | CASSDDGTGNEQFF
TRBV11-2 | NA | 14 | CASSETWGRDEQYF
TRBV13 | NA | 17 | CASSLAGRGQGPYEQYF
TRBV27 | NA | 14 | CASSLARGGYEQYF
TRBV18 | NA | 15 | CASSPGVAGAREQYF
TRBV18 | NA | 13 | CASSPRQYEPQHF
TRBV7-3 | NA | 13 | CASSLGGGTEAFF
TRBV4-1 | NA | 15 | CASSQEGRRDSEQYF
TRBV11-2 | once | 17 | CASSLVFRGSESGELFF
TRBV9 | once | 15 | CASTHDPQGGGELFF